A single sample gave rise to the 4 T cell receptor beta chains below, sequenced in a study of blood T cells in healthy people across ages. Primers used in a second PCR of roughly 6 to 12 cycles were a sample-barcoded 5' primer and a J-beta primer mix. A single record per CDR3 protein comes from TCRdb applying MiXCR to the 5' RACE reads. The profile shows roughly 640,000 distinct CDR3 sequences, 25% to 30% of them singletons. The sample comprised blood. These receptor sequences come from a woman older than 75 in good health.

This clonotype was picked up many times. V gene TRBV12-3 or TRBV12-4 combines with J gene TRBJ2-1, with 9 positions matching TRBD2. With 5 bases clipped from V and 6 bases from J, the junction kept 11 bases outside the gene matches. The CDR3 has 16 amino acids. The CDR3 bases are TGTGCCAGCAGTCCCAGGACTAGCGCTTGGCCCAATGAGCAGTTCTTC. Protein: CASSPRTSAWPNEQFF.

This clonotype has only a few counts. CDR3 sequence reads: CASKEGSLGNQPQHF. In nucleotides, the CDR3 is TGTGCCAGCAAGGAAGGGAGTTTGGGCAATCAGCCCCAGCATTTT. The chain recombines TRBV6-1 with TRBJ1-5; D unclear. The CDR3 sequence is 15 residues long. Deletions cut 7 bases from V and 2 bases from J, with 15 bases between. Germline V gives CDR1 MNHNS, CDR2 SASEGT.

This clonotype has ten or more counts. This chain uses TRBV5-1 with TRBJ2-7, with TRBD1 identical over 9 bases. Germline V lookup: CDR1 SGHRS, CDR2 YFSETQ. The CDR3 loop spans 14 amino acids. Germline trimming cut 4 bases from V and 2 bases from J; bases unmatched to any gene: 4. The chain's CDR3 is CASSTGQGTYEQYF. CDR3 nucleotide sequence: TGCGCCAGCAGCACCGGACAGGGGACCTACGAGCAGTACTTC.

This clonotype has at least ten counts. The chain couples TRBV5-1 to TRBJ1-6; D may be TRBD1 (6 bases). The V gene lost 0 bases and the J gene lost 9 bases, with 7 bases spanning the gap. Germline CDR1 reads SGHRS; CDR2 reads YFSETQ. The CDR3 has 13 amino acids. CDR3 residues: CASSLEGGSPLHF. The CDR3, as DNA: TGCGCCAGCAGCTTGGAGGGGGGTTCACCCCTCCACTTT.